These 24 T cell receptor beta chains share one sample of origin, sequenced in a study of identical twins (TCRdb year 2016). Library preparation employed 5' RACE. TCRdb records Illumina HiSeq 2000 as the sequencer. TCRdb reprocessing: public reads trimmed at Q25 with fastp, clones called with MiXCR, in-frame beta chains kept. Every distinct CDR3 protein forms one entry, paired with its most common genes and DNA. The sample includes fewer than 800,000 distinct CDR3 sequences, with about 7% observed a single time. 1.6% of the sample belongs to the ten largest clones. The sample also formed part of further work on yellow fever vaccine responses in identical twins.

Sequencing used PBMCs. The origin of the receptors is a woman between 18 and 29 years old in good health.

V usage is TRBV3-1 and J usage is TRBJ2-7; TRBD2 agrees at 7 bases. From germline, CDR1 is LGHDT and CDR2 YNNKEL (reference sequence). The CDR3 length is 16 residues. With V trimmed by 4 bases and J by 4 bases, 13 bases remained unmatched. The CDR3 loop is CASSLGLAEEGYEQYF. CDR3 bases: TGTGCCAGCAGCCTGGGGCTAGCGGAGGAAGGGTACGAGCAGTACTTC.

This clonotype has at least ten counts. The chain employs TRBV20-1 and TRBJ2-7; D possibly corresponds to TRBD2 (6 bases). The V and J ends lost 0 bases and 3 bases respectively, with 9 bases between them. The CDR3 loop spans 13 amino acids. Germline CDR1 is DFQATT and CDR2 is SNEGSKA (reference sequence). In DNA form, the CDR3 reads TGCAGTGCTAGAGATGGAGCGGGCTACGAGCAGTACGTC. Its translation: CSARDGAGYEQYV.

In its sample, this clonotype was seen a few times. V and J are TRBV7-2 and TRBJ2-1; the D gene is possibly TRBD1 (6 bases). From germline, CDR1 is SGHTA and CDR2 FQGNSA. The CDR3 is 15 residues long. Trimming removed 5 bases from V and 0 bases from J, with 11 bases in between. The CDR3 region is CASSPWTVSYNEQFF. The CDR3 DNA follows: TGTGCCAGCAGCCCCTGGACAGTCTCCTACAATGAGCAGTTCTTC.

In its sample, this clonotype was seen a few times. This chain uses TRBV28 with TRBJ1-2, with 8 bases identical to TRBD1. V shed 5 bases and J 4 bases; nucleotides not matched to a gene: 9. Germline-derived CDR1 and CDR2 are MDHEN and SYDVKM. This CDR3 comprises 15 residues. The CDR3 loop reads CASSLRTGTVYGYTF. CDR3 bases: TGTGCCAGCAGTCTCAGGACAGGGACTGTCTATGGCTACACCTTC.

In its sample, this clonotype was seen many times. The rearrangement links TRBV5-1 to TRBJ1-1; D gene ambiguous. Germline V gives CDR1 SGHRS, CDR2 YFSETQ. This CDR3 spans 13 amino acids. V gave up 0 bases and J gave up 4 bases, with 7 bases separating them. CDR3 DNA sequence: TGCGCCAGCAGCTTGGACAGTATCACTGAAGCTTTCTTT. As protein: CASSLDSITEAFF.

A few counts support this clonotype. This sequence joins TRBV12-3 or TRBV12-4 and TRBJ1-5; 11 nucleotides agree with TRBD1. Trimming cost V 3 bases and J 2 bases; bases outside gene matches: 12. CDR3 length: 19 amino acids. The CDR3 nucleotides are TGTGCCAGCAGTTTCTTAGGACAGGGGGCGTTTCCTGGCAATCAGCCCCAGCATTTT. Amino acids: CASSFLGQGAFPGNQPQHF.

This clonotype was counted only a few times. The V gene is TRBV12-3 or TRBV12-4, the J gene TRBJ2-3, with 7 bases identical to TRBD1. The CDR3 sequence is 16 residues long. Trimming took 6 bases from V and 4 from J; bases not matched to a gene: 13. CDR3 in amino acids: CASSLRGQWGPDTQYF. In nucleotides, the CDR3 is TGTGCCAGCAGCTTAAGGGGACAGTGGGGGCCAGATACGCAGTATTTT.

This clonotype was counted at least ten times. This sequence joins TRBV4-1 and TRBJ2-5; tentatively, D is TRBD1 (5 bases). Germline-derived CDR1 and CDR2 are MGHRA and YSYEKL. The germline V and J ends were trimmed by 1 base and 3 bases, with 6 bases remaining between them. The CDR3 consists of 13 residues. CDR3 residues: CASSQGQKETQYF. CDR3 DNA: TGCGCCAGCAGCCAAGGACAGAAAGAGACCCAGTACTTC.

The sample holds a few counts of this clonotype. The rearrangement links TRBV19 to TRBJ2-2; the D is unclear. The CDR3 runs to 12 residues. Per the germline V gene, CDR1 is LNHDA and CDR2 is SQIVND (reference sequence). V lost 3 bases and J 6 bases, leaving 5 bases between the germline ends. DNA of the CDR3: TGTGCCAGTAGTATGGCCCCCGGGGAGCTGTTTTTT. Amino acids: CASSMAPGELFF.

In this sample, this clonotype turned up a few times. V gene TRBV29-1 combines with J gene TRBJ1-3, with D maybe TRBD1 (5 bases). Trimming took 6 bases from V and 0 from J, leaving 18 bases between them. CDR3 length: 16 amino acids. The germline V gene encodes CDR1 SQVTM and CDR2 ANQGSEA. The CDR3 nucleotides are TGCAGCGTCTTCACCGGGACTTCGGACTCTGGAAACACCATATATTTT. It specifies CSVFTGTSDSGNTIYF.

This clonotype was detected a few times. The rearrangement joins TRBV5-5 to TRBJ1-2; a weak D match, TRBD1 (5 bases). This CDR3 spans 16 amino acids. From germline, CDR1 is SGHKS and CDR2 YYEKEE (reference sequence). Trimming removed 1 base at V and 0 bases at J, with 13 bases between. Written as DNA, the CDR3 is TGTGCCAGCAGCTTGTGGTCAGGGATATCTAACTATGGCTACACCTTC. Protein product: CASSLWSGISNYGYTF.

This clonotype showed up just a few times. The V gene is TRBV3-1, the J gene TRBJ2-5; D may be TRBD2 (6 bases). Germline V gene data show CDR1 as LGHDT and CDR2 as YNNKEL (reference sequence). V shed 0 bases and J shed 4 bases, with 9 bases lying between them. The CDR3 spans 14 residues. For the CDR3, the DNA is TGTGCCAGCAGCCAAGAGTTTAGCGGAGAGACCCAGTACTTC. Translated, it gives CASSQEFSGETQYF.

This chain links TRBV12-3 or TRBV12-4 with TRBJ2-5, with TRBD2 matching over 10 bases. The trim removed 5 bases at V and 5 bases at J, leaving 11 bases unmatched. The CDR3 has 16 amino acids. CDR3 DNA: TGTGCCAGCAGTCATACTAGCGGGGCGAGGGGTGAGACCCAGTACTTC. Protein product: CASSHTSGARGETQYF.

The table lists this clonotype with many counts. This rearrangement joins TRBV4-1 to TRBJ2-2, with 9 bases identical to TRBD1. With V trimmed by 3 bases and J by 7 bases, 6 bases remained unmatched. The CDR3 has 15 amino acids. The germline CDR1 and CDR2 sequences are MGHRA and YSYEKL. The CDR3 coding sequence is TGCGCCAGCAGCCAGGGGGACAGGGCAAACGGGGAGCTGTTTTTT. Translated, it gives CASSQGDRANGELFF.

The CDR3: CAISQGLAGEETQYF. The CDR3 nucleotides read TGTGCCATCAGCCAGGGACTAGCAGGAGAAGAGACCCAGTACTTC. The rearrangement uses TRBV10-3 and TRBJ2-5; 9 nucleotides align to TRBD2. V was clipped by 6 bases and J by 3 bases; unmatched bases: 8. The CDR3 totals 15 residues. Per germline, CDR1 ENHRY and CDR2 SYGVKD.

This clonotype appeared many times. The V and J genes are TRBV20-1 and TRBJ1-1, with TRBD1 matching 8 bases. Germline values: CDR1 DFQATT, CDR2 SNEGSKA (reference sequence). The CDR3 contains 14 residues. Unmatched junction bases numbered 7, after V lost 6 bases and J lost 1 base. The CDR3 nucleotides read TGCAGTGCACTGAGGACAGGGCCGAACACTGAAGCTTTCTTT. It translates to CSALRTGPNTEAFF.

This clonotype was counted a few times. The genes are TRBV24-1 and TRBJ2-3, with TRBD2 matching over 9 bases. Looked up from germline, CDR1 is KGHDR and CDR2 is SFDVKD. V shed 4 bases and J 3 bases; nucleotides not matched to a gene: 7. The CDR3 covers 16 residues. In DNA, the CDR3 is TGTGCCACCAGTGACACCCCGAGCGGGAGGACAGATACGCAGTATTTT. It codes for CATSDTPSGRTDTQYF.

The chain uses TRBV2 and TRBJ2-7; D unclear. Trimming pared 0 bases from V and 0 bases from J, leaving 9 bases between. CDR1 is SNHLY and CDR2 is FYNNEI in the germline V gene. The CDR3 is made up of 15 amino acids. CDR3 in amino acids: CASSEAPDISYEQYV. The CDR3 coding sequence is TGTGCCAGCAGTGAAGCCCCAGACATCTCCTACGAGCAGTACGTC.

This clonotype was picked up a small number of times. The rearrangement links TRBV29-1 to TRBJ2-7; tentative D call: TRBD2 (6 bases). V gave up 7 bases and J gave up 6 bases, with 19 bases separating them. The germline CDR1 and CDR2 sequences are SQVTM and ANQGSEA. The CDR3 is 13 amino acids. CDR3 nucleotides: TGCAGCGCATCCGGAGGGGTTTGCCGCGAGCAGTACGTC. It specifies CSASGGVCREQYV.

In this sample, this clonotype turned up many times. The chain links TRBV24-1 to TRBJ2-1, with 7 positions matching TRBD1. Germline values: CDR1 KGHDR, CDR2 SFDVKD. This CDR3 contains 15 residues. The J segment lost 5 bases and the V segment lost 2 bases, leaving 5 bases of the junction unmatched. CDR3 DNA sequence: TGTGCCACCAGTGATTCGGACAGGCCGCACAATGAGCAGTTCTTC. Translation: CATSDSDRPHNEQFF.

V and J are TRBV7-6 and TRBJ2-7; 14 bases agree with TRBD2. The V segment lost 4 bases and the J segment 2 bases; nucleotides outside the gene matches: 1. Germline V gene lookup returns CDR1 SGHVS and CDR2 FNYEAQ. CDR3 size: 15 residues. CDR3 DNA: TGTGCCAGCAGCTCGACTAGCGGGAGGGCCTACGAGCAGTACTTC. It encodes CASSSTSGRAYEQYF.

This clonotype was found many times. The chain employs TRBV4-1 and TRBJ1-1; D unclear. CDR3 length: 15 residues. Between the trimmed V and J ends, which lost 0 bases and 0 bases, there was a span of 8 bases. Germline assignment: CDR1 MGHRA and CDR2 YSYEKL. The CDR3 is CASSQDGRLNTEAFF. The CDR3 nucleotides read TGCGCCAGCAGCCAAGATGGCAGGCTGAACACTGAAGCTTTCTTT.

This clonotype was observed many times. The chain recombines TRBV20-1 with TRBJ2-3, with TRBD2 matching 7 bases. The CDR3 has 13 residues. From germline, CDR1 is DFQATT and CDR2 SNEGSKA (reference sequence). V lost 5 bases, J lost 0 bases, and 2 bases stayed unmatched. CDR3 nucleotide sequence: TGCAGTGCTGGAGCGGGAAGCACAGATACGCAGTATTTT. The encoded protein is CSAGAGSTDTQYF.

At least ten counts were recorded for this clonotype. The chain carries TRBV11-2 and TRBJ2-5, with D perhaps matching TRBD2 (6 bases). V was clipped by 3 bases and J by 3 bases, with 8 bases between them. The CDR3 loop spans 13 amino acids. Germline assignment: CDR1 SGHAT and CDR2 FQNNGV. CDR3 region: CASSFPGEETQYF. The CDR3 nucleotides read TGTGCCAGCAGCTTCCCGGGAGAAGAGACCCAGTACTTC.